The present TCR beta chain was sequenced within a study of shared clonotypes between healthy human individuals. V shed 3 bases and J 4 bases; nucleotides not matched to a gene: 5. CDR1 and CDR2 (germline): SGHRS, YFSETQ. This CDR3 is 15 amino acids long. Clones were sequenced by immunoSEQ multiplex PCR, and TCRdb holds only the in-frame ones, with some missing. This sample has about 2 million clones, with roughly 95% found just once. The sequence was obtained from a man aged 18-30 years in good health. The sample taken for sequencing was naive CD4+ T cells sorted from blood. Subset in this sample: CD45RA+ positively selected. This chain connects TRBV5-1 to TRBJ1-4; TRBD1 aligns across 8 bases. CDR3 sequence: CASSYQGAHNEKLFF. The CDR3 nucleotides read TGCGCCAGCAGCTACCAGGGGGCCCATAATGAAAAACTGTTTTTT.